The source of this T cell receptor (beta chain) is a study of blood T cell repertoires in COVID-19 (dated by TCRdb to 2018 to 2020). With regard to the full study: Samples covering the acute and convalescent phases of COVID-19 were provided by collaborators in the United States, Italy and Spain. HLA class I and class II types, where available, came from metadata supplied by the sample provider rather than from assay-based typing. The repertoires were released in a freely available public database meant as a resource for research on the immune response to SARS-CoV-2. Deeply sampled blood TCRbeta repertoires from subjects exposed to, actively infected with, or recovered from COVID-19 were included in the dataset. The prospective study material was composed of cDNA or gDNA derived from T cells, B-cell-depleted T cells, or PBMCs. The sample metadata nearly always contained a de-identified subject ID, COVID-19 status, age in years and sex. Samples came from the ongoing ImmuneRACE study (first 160 participants) plus 1,254 subjects from 6 global collaborators.

Each collaborating institution followed its own protocols to collect whole blood in K2EDTA tubes. Collaborator samples were shipped for TCRbeta analysis as frozen whole blood, isolated PBMCs, or DNA extracted from either sample type. From the cysteine up to the phenylalanine, the CDR3 has a length of 15 residues. Left in the record is the CDR3 DNA by itself, 45 bases read in frame from the first base. From the germline V gene, CDR1 is SGHRS and CDR2 is YFSETQ. Trimming takes 1 base off V and 1 base off J; junction bases not matched to a gene: 4. TCRbeta CDR3 regions were amplified from genomic DNA using the immunoSEQ Assay, a bias-controlled multiplex PCR. In the original analysis: Within the assay, amplification of reference gene primers was used to estimate how many nucleated cells each sample contained. To quantify the absolute abundance of each unique TCRbeta CDR3 rearrangement, sequence reads were collapsed and filtered. For each sample, productive Simpson clonality was calculated as the square root of Simpson's diversity index over productive rearrangements. Sourced from immuneACCESS, this table was stored by TCRdb with only in-frame sequences that have V and J called. A share of the clones is absent; for the studies checked, an unresolved V gene accounts for under half, and the remainder has no known explanation. The DNA gave D and trimming, while V, J and clone size come from that table. The sample includes some 15,000 clones, with around nine tenths observed a single time. Of the sample, about 50% is held by the ten largest clones.

The investigation overall reported the following: Clinical and demographic metadata were provided uncurated, with the amount varying by source and participant.

Regarding this clone: Its antigen specificity is not known. Per-base quality was not reported, and no clone a single base away is much larger than it.

This receptor was taken from a human donor in a cohort sampled during active COVID-19. The chain employs TRBV5-1 and TRBJ2-5, with TRBD2 identical over 7 junction bases. Material: peripheral blood. The sequenced DNA is TGCGCCAGCAGCTTGACGGGGGGAGTCCAAGAGACCCAGTACTTC. It codes for CASSLTGGVQETQYF.